Following are 13 T cell receptor beta chains from one sample sequenced in a study of cytomegalovirus exposure and HLA in healthy donors. With 60 Vbeta and 13 Jbeta primers, the PCR was carried out. Measured with immunoSEQ multiplex PCR; TCRdb has only the in-frame clones, and not every one. Found here are about 190,000 clones, around 88% of them singletons; the top ten hold 1.5% to 2%. Specimen: PBMCs. The origin of the receptors is a man aged 35 to 55 in good health and CMV-seropositive.

The genes are TRBV6-5 and TRBJ2-7, with a tentative D call TRBD2 (6 bases). Germline CDR1 and CDR2: MNHEY and SVGAGI. This CDR3 has 12 amino acids. V lost 2 bases to trimming and J lost 12 bases, with 14 bases between them. CDR3 sequence reads: CASSYPPGRMYF. CDR3 sequence (DNA): TGTGCCAGCAGTTACCCGCCGGGGAGGATGTACTTC.

V usage is TRBV12-2 and J usage is TRBJ1-2; no check of the table's D call, TRBD1, against the DNA was made. TRBV12-2 is a recognized pseudogene. This CDR3 contains 13 residues. The CDR3 nucleotides are TGTGCAAGTAGAGGTGGACAGGGGTATGGCTACACCTTC. This sequence encodes CASRGGQGYGYTF.

The chain employs TRBV2 and TRBJ2-1; TRBD2 agrees at 9 bases. Germline CDR1 and CDR2: SNHLY and FYNNEI. V gave up 8 bases and J gave up 6 bases; unmatched junction bases: 11. The CDR3 runs to 15 residues. The CDR3 is CASCSVAGARNEQFF. The CDR3 coding sequence is TGTGCCAGCTGTAGTGTAGCGGGAGCCCGCAATGAGCAGTTCTTC. The complete variable domain, with remaining parts taken from reference TRBV2 and TRBJ2-1, reads EPEVTQTPSHQVTQMGQEVILRCVPISNHLYFYWYRQILGQKVEFLVSFYNNEISEKSEIFDDQFSVERPDGSNFTLKIRSTKLEDSAMYFCASCSVAGARNEQFFGPGTRLTVL.

The chain links TRBV6-1 to TRBJ2-7; 13 bases line up with TRBD2. V lost 6 bases, J lost 2 bases, and 4 bases stayed unmatched. CDR3 length: 15 amino acids. The germline CDR1 and CDR2 sequences are MNHNS and SASEGT. The CDR3 region is CASSSGTSGTYEQYF. DNA of the CDR3: TGTGCCAGCAGCTCAGGGACTAGCGGGACCTACGAGCAGTACTTC.

The chain joins TRBV7-9 to TRBJ2-7; 7 nucleotides line up with TRBD1. Looked up from germline, CDR1 is SEHNR and CDR2 is FQNEAQ (reference sequence). The CDR3 is 14 residues long. Trimming at V came to 5 bases and at J to 0 bases, leaving 4 bases not matched to a gene. CDR3 in amino acids: CASSVRQGSYEQYF. As DNA, the CDR3 is TGTGCCAGCAGCGTGAGACAGGGCTCCTACGAGCAGTACTTC.

Written as DNA, the CDR3 is TGCGCCAGCAGCTTAAATCAGAACACTGAAGCTTTCTTT. Residues: CASSLNQNTEAFF. The V and J genes are TRBV5-1 and TRBJ1-1; D ambiguous. This CDR3 is built from 13 residues. Germline V lookup: CDR1 SGHRS, CDR2 YFSETQ. Trimming pared 2 bases from V and 1 base from J, leaving 6 bases between.

The count of this clone is one. The chain couples TRBV5-1 to TRBJ1-5, with D unclear. This CDR3 comprises 13 residues. V gave up 0 bases and J gave up 7 bases, with 8 bases separating them. Germline CDR1 reads SGHRS; CDR2 reads YFSETQ. Here the CDR3 DNA reads TGCGCCAGCAGCTTGGGCGGCGCCCAGCCCCAGCATTTT. Translated, it gives CASSLGGAQPQHF.

The chain uses TRBV5-4 and TRBJ2-1; the D gene is possibly TRBD2 (5 bases). Germline V lookup: CDR1 SGHNT, CDR2 YYREEE (reference sequence). The CDR3 is 15 residues long. V was trimmed by 5 bases and J by 6 bases, leaving 18 bases between them. The CDR3 reads CASRRAASGVNEQFF. As DNA, the CDR3 is TGTGCCAGCAGACGAGCGGCTTCAGGTGTCAATGAGCAGTTCTTC.

V and J are TRBV20-1 and TRBJ2-5, with 9 bases that match TRBD2. The J call may be in error: the DNA end matches TRBJ2-7 better. Germline V gene sequence: CDR1 DFQATT, CDR2 SNEGSKA (reference sequence). The CDR3 totals 11 residues. CDR3 region: CSLAGIGEQYF. The CDR3 DNA is TGCAGTCTAGCGGGAATAGGCGAGCAGTACTTC.

CDR3 protein: CASSGDRVAKNIQYF. As DNA, the CDR3 is TGTGCCAGCAGTGGTGACAGGGTAGCCAAAAACATTCAGTACTTC. This sequence joins TRBV6-1 and TRBJ2-4; 7 positions match TRBD1. Looked up from germline, CDR1 is MNHNS and CDR2 is SASEGT. Trimming took 4 bases from V and 0 from J; bases not matched to a gene: 3. The CDR3 has 15 amino acids.

In its sample, this clone was seen once. The junction departs from the called germline gene at one end, perhaps through a read error. V and J are TRBV11-2 and TRBJ2-4; D ambiguous. This CDR3 has 14 amino acids. CDR1 is SGHAT and CDR2 is FQNNGV in the germline V gene. The CDR3 sequence: CASSLPGGQNSQYF. The CDR3 DNA reads TGTGCCAGCAGCTTACCCGGTGGCCAAAACAGTCAGTACTTC.

V and J are TRBV19 and TRBJ1-2; 7 bases are shared with TRBD1. This CDR3 is 16 amino acids long. The junction had 14 bases not matched to a gene; V was cut back by 2 bases and J by 8 bases. Germline CDR1 and CDR2: LNHDA and SQIVND (reference sequence). The DNA for the CDR3 is TGTGCCAGTAGTATACCCCGGACAGGAGGCAGGGGCGGCTACACCTTC. It codes for CASSIPRTGGRGGYTF.

The chain recombines TRBV11-3 with TRBJ2-2; no firm D call. The length of the CDR3 is 13 residues. V was trimmed by 5 bases and J by 5 bases, leaving 9 bases between them. Per germline, CDR1 SGHNT and CDR2 YENEEA. The CDR3 here is CASSPTRTGELFF. The DNA of the CDR3 is TGTGCCAGCAGCCCAACCAGGACCGGGGAGCTGTTTTTT. The full variable domain, completed using reference TRBV11-3 and TRBJ2-2, is EAGVVQSPRYKIIEKKQPVAFWCNPISGHNTLYWYLQNLGQGPELLIRYENEEAVDDSQLPKDRFSAERLKGVDSTLKIQPAELGDSAVYLCASSPTRTGELFFGEGSRLTVL.